The 26 T cell receptor beta chains reported below all come from one sample, sequenced in a study of blood T cell repertoires in COVID-19. Libraries were prepared by immunoSEQ multiplex PCR; TCRdb keeps only in-frame clonotypes and omits some of them. The sample shows about 240,000 clones, roughly 90% of them seen only once. What was sequenced was peripheral blood. These receptors were collected from a woman aged 25 to 39 with acute or convalescent COVID-19.

V gene TRBV5-6 combines with J gene TRBJ2-7; D is perhaps TRBD2 (5 bases). V was pared by 1 base and J by 3 bases, with 14 bases between. This CDR3 region has 15 residues. CDR1 and CDR2 (germline): SGHDT, YYEEEE. The CDR3 is CASSLLGSADYEQYF. Written as DNA, the CDR3 is TGTGCCAGCAGCTTGCTCGGTAGCGCGGACTACGAGCAGTACTTC.

The chain is built from TRBV3-1 (or the pseudogene TRBV3-2) and TRBJ2-1; the match to TRBD2 covers 12 bases. This CDR3 contains 18 residues. Germline-derived CDR1 and CDR2 are LGHDT and YNNKEL (reference sequence). V was clipped by 4 bases and J by 4 bases; unmatched bases: 11. Written as DNA, the CDR3 is TGTGCCAGCAGCCCATTACTTACCGGACTAGCGGGATACAATGAGCAGTTCTTC. It translates to CASSPLLTGLAGYNEQFF.

This chain uses TRBV3-1 (or the pseudogene TRBV3-2) with TRBJ1-6, with D perhaps TRBD1 (6 bases). The ends were cut back, 1 base at V and 7 bases at J, with 14 bases in the middle. The germline CDR1 and CDR2 sequences are LGHDT and YNNKEL (reference sequence). The CDR3 covers 16 residues. CDR3 sequence reads: CASSQGVQGQNSPLHF. In nucleotides, the CDR3 is TGTGCCAGCAGCCAAGGGGTTCAGGGGCAGAATTCACCCCTCCACTTT.

V usage is TRBV6-1 and J usage is TRBJ2-1, with no clear D. Trimming cost V 2 bases and J 2 bases, with 10 bases left between them. The CDR3 runs 15 residues. Germline-derived CDR1 and CDR2 are MNHNS and SASEGT. CDR3 coding DNA: TGTGCCAGCAGTGAAAGTTTACTCCCCTACAATGAGCAGTTCTTC. Amino acids: CASSESLLPYNEQFF.

This chain connects TRBV4-3 to TRBJ2-3, with 12 positions matching TRBD1. The CDR3 loop spans 17 amino acids. Germline V lookup: CDR1 LGHNA, CDR2 YSLEER. Trimming cost V 3 bases and J 4 bases; bases outside gene matches: 8. The CDR3 region has the DNA TGCGCCAGCAGCCAGGCATCGGGACAGGGGGCTCCAGATACGCAGTATTTT. It specifies CASSQASGQGAPDTQYF.

This clone was seen more than once but under ten times. The V call is TRBV3-1 (or the pseudogene TRBV3-2), the J call TRBJ1-3; 7 bases line up with TRBD1. This CDR3 is built from 14 residues. Germline loops: CDR1 LGHDT, CDR2 YNNKEL (reference sequence). J lost 3 bases, V lost 5 bases, and 4 bases had no gene match. CDR3 region: CASSTTGFGNTIYF. CDR3 nucleotide sequence: TGTGCCAGCAGCACGACAGGGTTTGGAAACACCATATATTTT.

The genes are TRBV19 and TRBJ2-1; TRBD2 matches at 8 bases. Germline lookup yields CDR1 LNHDA and CDR2 SQIVND (reference sequence). The CDR3 is made up of 17 amino acids. After removal of 4 bases from V and 6 bases from J, the junction contained 14 bases not matched to a gene. CDR3 in amino acids: CASSTISGMTTGNEQFF. CDR3 nucleotide sequence: TGTGCCAGTAGTACGATTAGCGGGATGACTACTGGCAATGAGCAGTTCTTC.

V usage is TRBV29-1 and J usage is TRBJ1-4; D is unresolved. This CDR3 has 10 residues. Trimming stripped 5 bases from V and 7 bases from J, with 5 bases between. Germline V gives CDR1 SQVTM, CDR2 ANQGSEA. The CDR3 DNA reads TGCAGCGTTCAGGCTGAAAAACTGTTTTTT. Encoded protein: CSVQAEKLFF.

The chain joins TRBV19 to TRBJ1-5; 8 bases map to TRBD1. The CDR3 is 16 residues long. With 5 bases clipped from V and 3 bases from J, the junction kept 9 bases outside the gene matches. Germline loops: CDR1 LNHDA, CDR2 SQIVND (reference sequence). The CDR3 DNA is TGTGCCAGTAGTTCTCAAAGGACAGGGTTCAATCAGCCCCAGCATTTT. This encodes CASSSQRTGFNQPQHF.

The chain links TRBV5-6 to TRBJ2-2; 10 bases fit TRBD2. CDR1 and CDR2 from the germline V gene are SGHDT and YYEEEE. This CDR3 comprises 16 residues. V dropped 4 bases and J dropped 7; count of bases not matched to a gene: 10. The CDR3 sequence: CASSLLLAGVRGELFF. The CDR3 nucleotides read TGTGCCAGCAGCCTGTTGCTAGCGGGAGTTCGCGGGGAGCTGTTTTTT.

The chain has TRBV9 and TRBJ1-3, with TRBD1 matching over 7 bases. Germline assignment: CDR1 SGDLS and CDR2 YYNGEE. The V segment lost 0 bases and the J segment 4 bases; nucleotides outside the gene matches: 4. The CDR3 has 15 residues. Here the CDR3 DNA reads TGTGCCAGCAGCGTAGAGGGACAGCAAGGAAACACCATATATTTT. This codes for CASSVEGQQGNTIYF.

V usage is TRBV6-5 and J usage is TRBJ2-7, with 7 bases identical to TRBD1. Germline V CDR1 and CDR2: MNHEY, SVGAGI. The CDR3 is 13 residues long. Trimming took 6 bases from V and 3 from J; bases not matched to a gene: 5. The CDR3 DNA reads TGTGCCAGCAGAAGGGACAGTATCTACGAGCAGTACTTC. Its translation: CASRRDSIYEQYF.

This clone has a handful of counts. The chain has TRBV19 and TRBJ1-1; weak D call: TRBD1 (5 bases). Germline V gives CDR1 LNHDA, CDR2 SQIVND (reference sequence). V was clipped by 3 bases and J by 10 bases, with 18 bases between them. The CDR3 runs to 14 residues. The CDR3 nucleotides are TGTGCCAGTAGTATGGGTCTCTTGCAGCAGGGAGCTTTCTTT. This translates into CASSMGLLQQGAFF.

V usage is TRBV19 and J usage is TRBJ2-3; D perhaps matches TRBD2 (5 bases). V lost 3 bases, J lost 2 bases, and 12 bases lay in between. Germline V CDR1 and CDR2: LNHDA, SQIVND (reference sequence). The CDR3 consists of 15 residues. The CDR3 spells CASSIGGLYTDTQYF. The CDR3, as DNA: TGTGCCAGTAGTATTGGCGGGTTATACACAGATACGCAGTATTTT.

The V call is TRBV5-4, the J call TRBJ2-1, with 11 bases that match TRBD2. Germline values: CDR1 SGHNT, CDR2 YYREEE (reference sequence). Losses at the gene ends were 3 bases for V and 8 bases for J; bases not matched to a gene: 7. The length of the CDR3 is 15 residues. Written as DNA, the CDR3 is TGTGCCAGCAGCTCCCCACTAGCGGGAGTGGATGAGCAGTTCTTC. As protein: CASSSPLAGVDEQFF.

This chain connects TRBV12-5 to TRBJ2-5; unclear D gene. The length of the CDR3 is 13 residues. Germline assignment: CDR1 LGHNT and CDR2 FRNRAP. Trimming removed 4 bases at V and 5 bases at J, with 11 bases between. The CDR3 loop reads CASGSGSSETQYF. The CDR3 DNA sequence: TGTGCTAGTGGTTCGGGTAGCTCGGAGACCCAGTACTTC.

This chain uses TRBV19 with TRBJ2-2, with TRBD1 as a possible D gene (5 bases). Germline loops: CDR1 LNHDA, CDR2 SQIVND (reference sequence). V was pared by 0 bases and J by 6 bases, with 11 bases between. The CDR3 runs to 15 residues. In DNA, the CDR3 is TGTGCCAGTAGTATAGACGCCAGGGAATCCGGGGAGCTGTTTTTT. Residues: CASSIDARESGELFF.

The sample holds one count of this clone. V usage is TRBV12-5 and J usage is TRBJ1-1; the match to TRBD1 covers 7 bases. This CDR3 is built from 20 residues. The V gene end was trimmed by 0 bases and the J gene end by 1 base; junction bases not matched to a gene: 17. The germline V gene has CDR1 LGHNT and CDR2 FRNRAP. The CDR3 DNA is TGTGCTAGTGGTTTGGTACCACTTGGGGCCAGGGGGTTCAGGAACACTGAAGCTTTCTTT. It is translated as CASGLVPLGARGFRNTEAFF. Together with reference TRBV12-5 and TRBJ1-1, the CDR3 gives the full variable domain: DARVTQTPRHKVTEMGQEVTMRCQPILGHNTVFWYRQTMMQGLELLAYFRNRAPLDDSGMPKDRFSAEMPDATLATLKIQPSEPRDSAVYFCASGLVPLGARGFRNTEAFFGQGTRLTVV.

V and J are TRBV3-1 (or the pseudogene TRBV3-2) and TRBJ2-4, with D possibly being TRBD2 (6 bases). Trimming cost V 1 base and J 7 bases, with 8 bases left between them. CDR3 size: 13 residues. Germline-derived CDR1 and CDR2 are LGHDT and YNNKEL (reference sequence). The CDR3 region is CASSQGRDNIQYF. Written as DNA, the CDR3 is TGTGCCAGCAGCCAAGGGCGGGATAACATTCAGTACTTC.

This clone came up a few times. V and J are TRBV3-1 (or the pseudogene TRBV3-2) and TRBJ1-4; D gene unclear. The germline V gene has CDR1 LGHDT and CDR2 YNNKEL (reference sequence). This CDR3 contains 14 residues. V was cut by 3 bases and J by 0 bases, with 5 bases left in between. The CDR3 bases are TGTGCCAGCAGCCAGAGAACAACTAATGAAAAACTGTTTTTT. Its translation: CASSQRTTNEKLFF.

The V and J genes are TRBV29-1 and TRBJ1-1; possible D gene TRBD1, 6 bases. The CDR3 extends over 13 amino acids. CDR1 and CDR2 from the germline V gene are SQVTM and ANQGSEA. V shed 4 bases and J shed 2 bases, with 11 bases lying between them. The CDR3 DNA sequence: TGCAGCGTTGGTGGACAGTTAAACACTGAAGCTTTCTTT. Protein product: CSVGGQLNTEAFF.

The chain uses TRBV30 and TRBJ1-5; TRBD1 aligns across 10 bases. After removal of 6 bases from V and 4 bases from J, the junction contained 3 bases not matched to a gene. Germline lookup yields CDR1 GTSNPN and CDR2 SVGIG (reference sequence). This CDR3 is 13 amino acids long. CDR3 amino acids: CACAGQGNQPQHF. CDR3 coding DNA: TGTGCCTGCGCGGGACAGGGGAATCAGCCCCAGCATTTT.

The chain carries TRBV7-2 and TRBJ2-2, with a weak D call TRBD2 (6 bases). V gave up 5 bases and J gave up 5 bases, with 15 bases separating them. The CDR3 covers 15 residues. Germline lookup yields CDR1 SGHTA and CDR2 FQGNSA. This chain's CDR3 is CASSPGRARTGELFF. CDR3 sequence (DNA): TGTGCCAGCAGCCCCGGGAGAGCAAGAACCGGGGAGCTGTTTTTT.

V gene TRBV18 combines with J gene TRBJ1-4; D unclear. The germline CDR1 and CDR2 sequences are KGHSH and LQKENI. The V gene lost 2 bases and the J gene lost 5 bases, with 6 bases spanning the gap. The CDR3 has 13 amino acids. The CDR3 DNA follows: TGTGCCAGCTCACCAAGCCTAAATGAAAAACTGTTTTTT. It codes for CASSPSLNEKLFF.

The chain carries TRBV9 and TRBJ2-7, with 7 bases lining up with TRBD2. Germline assignment: CDR1 SGDLS and CDR2 YYNGEE. There are 15 residues in the CDR3. With 0 bases clipped from V and 3 bases from J, the junction kept 6 bases outside the gene matches. For the CDR3, the DNA is TGTGCCAGCAGCGTAGGAAGGGGAGGGAGCTACGAGCAGTACTTC. This codes for CASSVGRGGSYEQYF.

This chain connects TRBV16 to TRBJ2-3; tentative D call: TRBD2 (5 bases). This CDR3 region has 16 residues. CDR1 KGHSY and CDR2 FQNENV come from the germline V gene. Deletions cut 0 bases from V and 2 bases from J, with 12 bases between. The CDR3 DNA reads as TGTGCCAGCAGCCAATCGCCCAGCGGAAACACAGATACGCAGTATTTT. This translates into CASSQSPSGNTDTQYF.